Reported below is one T cell receptor beta chain. The CDR3 runs 12 residues. Trimming cost V 8 bases and J 1 base, with 4 bases left between them. The germline V gene has CDR1 KGHDR and CDR2 SFDVKD. These data are taken from a study of blood T cell repertoires in COVID-19. Study-wide context: Italy, Spain and the United States were the sources of the convalescent and acute COVID-19 samples. T cells, B-cell-depleted T cells, or PBMCs provided the cDNA or gDNA that served as material.

In the study's own analysis: Amplification of reference gene primers provided the estimated nucleated cell counts. Profiled with immunoSEQ multiplex PCR; TCRdb holds only in-frame clones, not every one. The V and J calls and clone size come from that table; D and trimming were worked out from the DNA. The table includes 70,000 or so clones, about 90% detected once. Sequenced input: peripheral blood. This receptor was identified in a human donor in a cohort sampled during active COVID-19. The rearrangement joins TRBV24-1 to TRBJ2-2; D is ambiguous. The CDR3 reads CATKQNTGELFF. The CDR3 coding sequence is TGTGCCACCAAACAGAACACCGGGGAGCTGTTTTTT.